Below, 10 T cell receptor beta chains from the same sample are listed, as sequenced in a study of blood T cell repertoires in COVID-19. The table came from immunoSEQ multiplex PCR; TCRdb's copy has only in-frame clones and leaves some out. The table lists more than 90,000 clones, around 87% of them singletons. Sequenced input: peripheral blood. Every receptor here comes from a woman between 25 and 40 years old with acute or convalescent COVID-19.

This clone has a single count. This chain joins TRBV7-3 and TRBJ2-1; no clear D gene. The CDR3 is 14 residues long. Trimming pared 2 bases from V and 0 bases from J, leaving 5 bases between. CDR1 is SGHTA, CDR2 FQGTGA, per germline. The CDR3 DNA reads as TGTGCCAGCAGCTTAGTTAGCTCCTACAATGAGCAGTTCTTC. Translation: CASSLVSSYNEQFF.

The chain recombines TRBV9 with TRBJ2-1, with D maybe TRBD2 (5 bases). Germline CDR1 and CDR2: SGDLS and YYNGEE. The CDR3 length is 15 residues. Trimming took 1 base from V and 2 from J, leaving 10 bases between them. The CDR3 nucleotides are TGTGCCAGCAGCGTAAGCGAGGGCCCCTACAATGAGCAGTTCTTC. Translating it yields CASSVSEGPYNEQFF.

This clone was counted between two and nine times. Additional DNA sequences in this sample encode the identical CDR3. The CDR3 loop is CASSLGDYSSYEQYF. Here the CDR3 DNA reads TGTGCCAGCAGCTTAGGAGACTACAGCTCCTACGAGCAGTACTTC. The chain uses TRBV7-2 and TRBJ2-7; D is perhaps TRBD2 (5 bases). With 1 base removed from V and 0 bases from J, the gap between germline ends came to 10 bases. From germline, CDR1 is SGHTA and CDR2 FQGNSA. The CDR3 totals 15 residues.

Of note for this clone: Other DNA sequences within the sample encode an identical CDR3. The chain employs TRBV28 and TRBJ1-5, with D unclear. Germline CDR1 and CDR2: MDHEN and SYDVKM. The CDR3 has 15 amino acids. V gave up 2 bases and J gave up 2 bases, with 10 bases separating them. CDR3 bases: TGTGCCAGCAGTTTAGAGAGGGCTCGCAATCAGCCCCAGCATTTT. It is translated as CASSLERARNQPQHF.

This chain uses TRBV29-1 with TRBJ1-3, with D possibly TRBD1 on 6 matching bases. Trimming stripped 6 bases from V and 0 bases from J, with 12 bases between. The CDR3 has 14 residues. CDR1 and CDR2 (germline): SQVTM, ANQGSEA. The CDR3 sequence is CSVKQGSSGNTIYF. The CDR3, as DNA: TGCAGCGTAAAACAGGGTAGCTCTGGAAACACCATATATTTT.

This chain links TRBV27 with TRBJ2-3, with TRBD2 matching over 16 bases. J gave up 5 bases and V 5 bases, and 7 bases lay outside the gene matches. Germline V gene data show CDR1 as MNHEY and CDR2 as SMNVEV (reference sequence). CDR3 length equals 17 residues. Here the CDR3 DNA reads TGTGCCAGCAGTCACGGGACTAGCGGGGGGGCAGGAGATACGCAGTATTTT. Protein sequence: CASSHGTSGGAGDTQYF.

V and J are TRBV5-8 and TRBJ1-3; the match to TRBD1 covers 7 bases. The CDR3 totals 15 residues. Germline assignment: CDR1 SGHTS and CDR2 YDEGEE. V trimming: 4 bases; J trimming: 2 bases; junction bases outside the gene matches: 6. CDR3 sequence (DNA): TGTGCCAGCAGCCTCGACAGGGCCACTGGAAACACCATATATTTT. Amino acid sequence: CASSLDRATGNTIYF.

The V call is TRBV27, the J call TRBJ2-2; 9 positions match TRBD1. V gave up 5 bases and J gave up 4 bases; unmatched junction bases: 8. CDR3 length: 16 amino acids. Germline assignment: CDR1 MNHEY and CDR2 SMNVEV (reference sequence). The CDR3 bases are TGTGCCAGCAGTGGGCTTGGGACAGGGCTCACCGGGGAGCTGTTTTTT. The encoded protein is CASSGLGTGLTGELFF.

The chain joins TRBV5-1 to TRBJ2-1, with D unclear. Germline values: CDR1 SGHRS, CDR2 YFSETQ. The CDR3 loop spans 15 amino acids. V lost 5 bases and J 2 bases, leaving 14 bases between the germline ends. DNA of the CDR3: TGCGCCAGCAGGCCCCCGGGTAGTACCTACAATGAGCAGTTCTTC. Amino acid sequence: CASRPPGSTYNEQFF.

The chain uses TRBV25-1 and TRBJ2-1; 10 bases are a match to TRBD2. Per germline, CDR1 MGHDK and CDR2 SYGVNS. The V and J ends lost 6 bases and 0 bases, in that order; junction bases with no gene match: 11. The CDR3 is made up of 18 amino acids. CDR3 nucleotide sequence: TGTGCCAGCAGGGTGGACAGCGGGGGGGGCGCCTCCTACAATGAGCAGTTCTTC. Its translation is CASRVDSGGGASYNEQFF.